The entry below describes one T cell receptor (beta chain). This CDR3 has 15 amino acids. Trimming at V came to 6 bases and at J to 6 bases, leaving 9 bases not matched to a gene. Germline lookup yields CDR1 LGHNT and CDR2 FRNRAP. The data are from a study of blood T cell repertoires in COVID-19. At the level of the study: From T cells, B-cell-depleted T cells, or PBMCs came the material, which was cDNA or gDNA.

Authors' data handling: Estimated nucleated cell counts came from reference gene primer amplification. The method was immunoSEQ multiplex PCR; TCRdb's version includes in-frame clones alone and lacks a portion of them. V, J and clone size are taken as reported in that table, and D and trimming were inferred from the DNA itself. The sample holds approximately 670,000 clones, just under 90% seen once. The chain links TRBV12-5 to TRBJ2-7, with 12 bases fitting TRBD1. The TCR sequence derives from a woman in her late teens or twenties with acute or convalescent COVID-19. The sample was peripheral blood. In DNA form, the CDR3 reads TGTGCTAGTGGCTGGGGCGGGACAGGGGGCGGCGAGCAGTACTTC. Translation: CASGWGGTGGGEQYF.